This T cell receptor beta chain was recorded in a study of shared clonotypes between healthy human individuals (dated by TCRdb to 2020 to 2022). Looking at the study overall: A couple of women and a few men aged 18 to 49 years were included in the cohort. The study deeply sequenced blood TCR repertoires of 5 or 6 healthy adults to estimate repertoire size and the extent of clonotype sharing between individuals. Per donor, three plates each were used for CD4 naive and CD4 memory, two for CD8 naive, and one for CD8 memory. Leukapheresis yielded between about 0.94 and 9.5 billion PBMCs per donor. Different laboratories and diverse techniques were used to prepare libraries and sequence TCR repertoires, to increase sequencing depth and limit assay-specific biases. Summary of the overall study and its limitations: Sampling was restricted to blood, and TCR repertoires in tissues likely differ from the TCR repertoires found in blood. Rarefaction of sorted-subset datasets indicated incomplete sequencing despite the large sequencing depth. Roughly 5% of naive CD4, more than 3% of naive CD8, roughly 2.5% of memory CD4, and around 0.4% of memory CD8 clonotypes were shared across four donors. Clonotypes shared by all four sorted-subset donors showed higher generation probabilities than non-shared clonotypes. The genetic and exposure-history diversity represented was limited by the small number of donors. Based on pairwise subsampling, the degree of clonotype sharing among donors was expected to be affected by sequencing depth. Naive subsets generally had larger estimated clonotype richness than memory subsets did.

CD8 naive samples were CD45RO-negative cells positively selected for CCR7, giving a CD45RA+CCR7+ population that excluded TemRA cells. The donors were healthy, HIV-negative adults with no recently reported acute infections or vaccinations. All donors were Caucasian adults living in Nashville, Tennessee, USA. Blood was collected by leukapheresis, and PBMCs were isolated by Ficoll-Histopaque density gradient centrifugation and then cryopreserved in liquid nitrogen vapor phase. Analytical flow cytometry was used to check the purity and quantity of every magnetically sorted T cell population. Genomic DNA was isolated from each sorted fraction and quantified by UV absorbance on a Nanodrop 2000c. Using the deep immunoSEQ assay, TCR CDR3 regions were amplified from genomic DNA by multiplex PCR. Genomic DNA extracted from each cell subset was distributed evenly over all wells of several immunoSEQ 96-well plates, and each plate served as one replicate. Each replicate PCR for sorted subsets received around 200 ng genomic DNA, equal to about 30,000 T cell genomes. The purified libraries were quantified using a Qubit 3.0 fluorometer, sized with a Bioanalyzer 2100, and then quantified again using the KAPA Library Quantification kit. Every immunoSEQ 96-well plate was sequenced on a separate single-read 150-cycle Illumina NextSeq 550 flow cell. The authors processed their data as follows. Because the immunoSEQ output held only junctional sequences and lacked quality scores, the filtering could not match the filtering applied to full-length reads. Sequences were annotated with PyIR, a Python wrapper for IgBLAST v1.9, using IMGT germline references to assign V/J genes and CDR3. Reads with weak V/J assignments (E-value above 1e-6), missing CDR3, stop codons, out-of-frame junctions, or ambiguous translated residues were removed. V3J clonotypes were defined as sequences sharing the same inferred V gene, J gene, and CDR3 amino acid sequence. To compute the percentage overlap between repertoires, the number of shared unique clonotypes was divided by the size of the smaller repertoire. Richness of each repertoire was evaluated using RTK rarefaction, the Chao1 estimator, and Recon v2.1 estimates of unobserved clonotypes. OLGA was used to compute generation probabilities for all TCRbeta clonotypes that the gDNA method yielded from a handful of donors. TCRdb limited this immuneACCESS table to in-frame rearrangements with V and J called. A share of clones is missing; checked studies link under half to unresolved V genes, and the rest is unexplained. That table is the source of V, J and clone size, and D and trimming were worked out from the DNA. This sample is represented by about 2 million clones; about 95% of them were singletons. The ten largest make up about 1.1% of the sample.

Concerning this clone: Its antigen is still unknown. Per-nucleotide qualities are absent, and no much larger clonotype sits a single base away.

The clonotype comes from a man between 18 and 29 years old in good health. Sequences were obtained from naive CD8+ T cells sorted from blood. The cell subset or site label, read with the paper, signifies: CD45RA+CCR7+.

The DNA sequence follows: TGCAGCGGGTATAGCGGGGCCTCCTACGAGCAGTACTTC. It translates to CSGYSGASYEQYF. Recombination connected TRBV29-1 to TRBJ2-7, and 8 junctional nucleotides match TRBD2. Sequences SQVTM (CDR1) and ANQGSEA (CDR2) are obtained from the germline V gene. From the cysteine through the phenylalanine, the CDR3 covers 13 amino acids. Only the CDR3 region is kept as DNA, spanning 39 bases read in frame from base 1. Germline trimming amounts to 7 bases on V and 0 bases on J, with 5 as the count of junction bases outside the gene matches.